The 2 T cell receptor beta chains listed next were all sequenced from one sample in a study of blood T cell repertoires in COVID-19 (dated by TCRdb to between 2020 and 2021). The method was the immunoSEQ multiplex PCR assay. TCRdb mirrors the immuneACCESS table, restricted to in-frame sequences. Some clones are absent from its copies; in checked studies, under half trace to an unresolved V gene, and the reason for the others is unknown. The sample table lists around 150,000 clones, roughly 85% of them with a count of one. About 4.7% of the sample is taken by the ten largest. The sequenced sample was peripheral blood. These receptors originate from a human donor in a cohort sampled during active COVID-19.

The chain couples TRBV7-7 to TRBJ2-5; perhaps TRBD2 as D (6 bases). V was clipped by 6 bases and J by 1 base, with 18 bases between them. CDR3 length equals 16 residues. Germline V gene data show CDR1 as SSHAT and CDR2 as FNYEAQ (reference sequence). The CDR3 bases are TGTGCCAGCAGTCGACTAGGGACTGGGGGCCAAGAGACCCAGTACTTC. Its protein is CASSRLGTGGQETQYF.

V and J are TRBV5-5 and TRBJ2-1; 7 nucleotides agree with TRBD2. V gave up 1 base and J gave up 8 bases; unmatched junction bases: 12. The CDR3 has 16 amino acids. Germline V lookup: CDR1 SGHKS, CDR2 YYEKEE (reference sequence). CDR3 amino acids: CASSLFPSGKVYEQFF. The DNA of the CDR3 is TGTGCCAGCAGCTTGTTTCCCAGCGGGAAGGTATATGAGCAGTTCTTC.